This T cell receptor (beta chain) was identified in a study of T cell repertoires in cytomegalovirus infection. In the study overall: Shared public TCR beta signatures pointed to both CMV infection and a matching HLA type.

The study, taken as a whole, reports: The cumulative frequency of public TCR beta families distinguished individuals who carried CMV together with the relevant HLA. The ex vivo response showed dominance by HLA-C-restricted CMV-specific TCR beta clonotypes.

V was clipped by 7 bases and J by 4 bases; unmatched bases: 4. Per the germline V gene, CDR1 is MNHNY and CDR2 is SVGAGI (reference sequence). This CDR3 spans 14 amino acids. This clonotype has at least ten counts. Its antigen is not identified. TCRdb ran MiXCR on the reads and lists one entry per CDR3 protein. Altogether about 130,000 distinct CDR3 sequences are present, less than 9.5% being singletons, with the ten largest covering around 10%. This rearrangement joins TRBV6-6 to TRBJ2-3; 11 nucleotides match TRBD2. The receptor comes from a human donor in good health (CMV status not recorded). Some clones in this sample may be carry-over from other donors' samples. The sample taken for sequencing was PBMCs. CDR3 sequence reads: CASISGGASDTQYF. In nucleotides, the CDR3 is TGTGCCAGCATTAGCGGGGGGGCCTCAGATACGCAGTATTTT.